This TCR beta chain emerged from a study of shared T cell receptors in the human thymus. This clone was counted a single time. V shed 5 bases, J shed 2 bases, and the junction held 13 bases outside the gene matches. CDR3 size: 17 residues. Germline values: CDR1 SGHVT, CDR2 SQSDAQ. Produced via immunoSEQ multiplex PCR; TCRdb's table is partial and in-frame only. The data hold 600,000 to 900,000 clones, with roughly 85% observed a single time. These data are also associated with another study on human thymus T cells. This second study notes: Related research reported highly overlapping thymic repertoires among unrelated individuals.

The clonotype was recovered from a girl under three years old with a congenital heart defect. This chain links TRBV7-4 with TRBJ2-3, with 7 bases aligning to TRBD2. Sequencing was done on a sample of thymocytes. This chain's CDR3 is CASSPSPGLPLTDTQYF. CDR3 in DNA: TGTGCCAGCAGCCCATCGCCGGGACTACCTCTCACAGATACGCAGTATTTT. The full variable domain, with the rest looked up from reference TRBV7-4 and TRBJ2-3, is GAGVSQSPRYKVAKRGRDVALRCDSISGHVTLYWYRQTLGQGSEVLTYSQSDAQRDKSGRPSGRFSAERPERSVSTLKIQRTEQGDSAVYLCASSPSPGLPLTDTQYFGPGTRLTVL.